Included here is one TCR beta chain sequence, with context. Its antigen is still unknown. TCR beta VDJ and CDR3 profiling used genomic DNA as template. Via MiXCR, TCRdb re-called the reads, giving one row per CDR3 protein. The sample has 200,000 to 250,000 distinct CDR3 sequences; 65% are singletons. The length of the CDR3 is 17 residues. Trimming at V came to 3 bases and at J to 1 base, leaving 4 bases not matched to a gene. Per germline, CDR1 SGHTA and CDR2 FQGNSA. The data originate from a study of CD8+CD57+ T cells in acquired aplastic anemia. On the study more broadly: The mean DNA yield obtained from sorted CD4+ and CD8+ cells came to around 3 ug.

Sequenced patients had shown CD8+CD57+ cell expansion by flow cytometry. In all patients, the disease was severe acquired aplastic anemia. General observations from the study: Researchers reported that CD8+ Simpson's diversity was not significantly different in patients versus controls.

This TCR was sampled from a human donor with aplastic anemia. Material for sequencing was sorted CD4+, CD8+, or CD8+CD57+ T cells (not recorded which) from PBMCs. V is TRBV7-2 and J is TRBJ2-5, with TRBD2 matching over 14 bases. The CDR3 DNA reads TGTGCCAGCAGCTTCAGACTAGCGGGGGGGAGCCAAGAGACCCAGTACTTC. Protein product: CASSFRLAGGSQETQYF.